Sequencing of this T cell receptor beta chain was carried out in a study of blood T cell repertoires in COVID-19. Study details: PBMCs, B-cell-depleted T cells, or T cells were the source of the cDNA or gDNA that made up the material.

Trimming shortened V by 0 bases and J by 2 bases, and 9 bases separated the two germline ends. The CDR3 consists of 15 residues. CDR1 is LGHNA, CDR2 YSLEER, per germline. TCRdb's copy holds only in-frame clones and misses some; the assay was immunoSEQ multiplex PCR. The table has 300,000 or so clones, roughly 84% seen once. Sample: PBMCs or T cells enriched from blood (not recorded which). This chain links TRBV4-3 with TRBJ2-3, with a tentative D call TRBD1 (5 bases). The receptor comes from a woman in her thirties who had recovered from COVID-19. The CDR3 DNA reads as TGCGCCAGCAGCCAAGAGGGGCAGATCACAGATACGCAGTATTTT. Its protein is CASSQEGQITDTQYF.